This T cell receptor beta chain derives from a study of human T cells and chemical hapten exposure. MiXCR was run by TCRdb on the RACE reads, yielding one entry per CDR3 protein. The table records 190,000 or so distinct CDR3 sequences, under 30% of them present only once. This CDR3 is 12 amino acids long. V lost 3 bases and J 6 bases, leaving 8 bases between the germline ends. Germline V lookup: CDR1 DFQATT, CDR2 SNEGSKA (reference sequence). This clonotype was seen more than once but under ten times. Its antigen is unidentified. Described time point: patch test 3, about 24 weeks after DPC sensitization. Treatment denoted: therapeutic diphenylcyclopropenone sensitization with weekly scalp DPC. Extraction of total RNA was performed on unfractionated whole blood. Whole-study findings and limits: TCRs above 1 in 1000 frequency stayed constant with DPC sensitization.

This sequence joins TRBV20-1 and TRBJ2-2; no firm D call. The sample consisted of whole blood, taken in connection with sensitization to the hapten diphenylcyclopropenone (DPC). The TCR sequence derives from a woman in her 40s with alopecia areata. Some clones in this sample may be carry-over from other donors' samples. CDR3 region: CSASPNSGELFF. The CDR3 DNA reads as TGCAGTGCTAGTCCTAACTCCGGGGAGCTGTTTTTT.